This T cell receptor beta chain was identified during a study of blood T cell repertoires in COVID-19. Germline values: CDR1 MNHEY, CDR2 SVGAGI. CDR3 length: 16 residues. Trimming shortened V by 3 bases and J by 3 bases, and 16 bases separated the two germline ends. Sequencing used immunoSEQ multiplex PCR; TCRdb keeps in-frame clones, though not all of them. The data show more than 200,000 clones, around 84% seen once. Seattle patients were enrolled while actively infected and followed longitudinally. The source is a woman aged 55 to 70 with COVID-19, enrolled during active disease. V gene TRBV6-5 combines with J gene TRBJ2-3; maybe TRBD2 (7 bases). The sample comprised peripheral blood. The CDR3 DNA reads TGTGCCAGCAGTTATGGGCGGGGGCTTGGGACAGATACGCAGTATTTT. The encoded protein is CASSYGRGLGTDTQYF.